This TCR beta chain was sequenced during a study of blood T cell repertoires in COVID-19. The germline CDR1 and CDR2 sequences are MNHNS and SASEGT. The CDR3 is 13 residues long. V was clipped by 2 bases and J by 8 bases, with 12 bases between them. The protocol was immunoSEQ multiplex PCR, while the TCRdb copy is restricted to in-frame clones and leaves out a portion. This table holds about 160,000 clones, about 80% found once. The rearrangement uses TRBV6-1 and TRBJ1-2, with D unresolved. This receptor was identified in a woman in her sixties who had recovered from COVID-19. Sequencing input: PBMCs or T cells enriched from blood (not recorded which). CDR3 loop: CASSEPLGGGYTF. The CDR3 coding sequence is TGTGCCAGCAGTGAACCACTCGGCGGAGGCTACACCTTC.